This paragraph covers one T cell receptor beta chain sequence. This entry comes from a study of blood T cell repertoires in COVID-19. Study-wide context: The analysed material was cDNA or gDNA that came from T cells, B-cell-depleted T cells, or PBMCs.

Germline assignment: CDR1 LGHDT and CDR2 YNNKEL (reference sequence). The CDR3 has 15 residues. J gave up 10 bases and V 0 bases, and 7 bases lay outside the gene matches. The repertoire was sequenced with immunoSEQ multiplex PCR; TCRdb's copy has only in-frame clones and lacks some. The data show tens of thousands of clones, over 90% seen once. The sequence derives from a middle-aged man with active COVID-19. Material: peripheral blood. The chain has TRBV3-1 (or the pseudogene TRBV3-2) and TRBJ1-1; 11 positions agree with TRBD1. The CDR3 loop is CASSQENGDRGGAFF. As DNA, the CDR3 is TGTGCCAGCAGCCAAGAAAATGGGGACAGGGGGGGAGCTTTCTTT.